Listed here are 28 T cell receptor beta chains from one sample, sequenced in a study of T cells after yellow fever vaccination. A single record per CDR3 protein comes from TCRdb applying MiXCR to the 5' RACE reads. The repertoire holds almost 600,000 distinct CDR3 sequences, with around an eighth as singletons. This specimen consisted of PBMCs, obtained on the day of the yellow fever booster vaccination. The receptors come from a man under 40 who received the YFV17D yellow fever vaccine.

This chain uses TRBV7-2 with TRBJ2-5; either TRBD1 or TRBD2 may supply D (5 bases each). Germline V gives CDR1 SGHTA, CDR2 FQGNSA. The CDR3 runs 14 residues. Trimming removed 10 bases from V and 7 bases from J, with 22 bases in between. The CDR3 DNA sequence: TGTGCCATCGAGGGGACGGATAAGATAGGGACCCAGTACTTC. Amino acid sequence: CAIEGTDKIGTQYF.

This clonotype was observed a handful of times. This chain links TRBV11-2 with TRBJ2-1, with 16 bases fitting TRBD2. The junction had 11 bases not matched to a gene; V was cut back by 0 bases and J by 6 bases. This CDR3 is 20 amino acids long. Germline V gene sequence: CDR1 SGHAT, CDR2 FQNNGV. CDR3 sequence (DNA): TGTGCCAGCAGCTTAGATCTGAAGGGACTAGCGGGAGGGCTCCGCAATGAGCAGTTCTTC. This translates into CASSLDLKGLAGGLRNEQFF.

The chain's CDR3 is CASSYPPSYEQYF. The CDR3 bases are TGTGCCAGCAGTTACCCCCCGTCCTACGAGCAGTACTTC. This chain connects TRBV6-2 or TRBV6-3 to TRBJ2-7; D uncertain. V was cut by 2 bases and J by 1 base, with 6 bases left in between. Germline CDR1 reads MNHEY; CDR2 reads SVGEGT. The CDR3 is made up of 13 amino acids.

This clonotype was observed many times. DNA for the CDR3: TGCGCCAGCAGCTTAGCGGGAGAAGGCTACAATGAGCAGTTCTTC. Its translation: CASSLAGEGYNEQFF. The chain couples TRBV5-1 to TRBJ2-1; 8 nucleotides line up with TRBD2. The V gene end was trimmed by 2 bases and the J gene end by 3 bases; junction bases not matched to a gene: 4. Germline CDR1 and CDR2: SGHRS and YFSETQ. The CDR3 covers 15 residues. The entire variable domain, with the rest obtained from reference TRBV5-1 and TRBJ2-1, is as follows: KAGVTQTPRYLIKTRGQQVTLSCSPISGHRSVSWYQQTPGQGLQFLFEYFSETQRNKGNFPGRFSGRQFSNSRSEMNVSTLELGDSALYLCASSLAGEGYNEQFFGPGTRLTVL.

This clonotype occurred many times. The rearrangement uses TRBV23-1 and TRBJ2-4; 7 positions match TRBD1. TRBV23-1 qualifies as an ORF whose function is uncertain. With 2 bases clipped from V and 2 bases from J, the junction kept 9 bases outside the gene matches. This CDR3 is 17 amino acids long. Here the CDR3 DNA reads TGCGCCAGCAGTCAAGGACAGGTCTTGAGGTCCAAAAACATTCAGTACTTC. Amino acid sequence: CASSQGQVLRSKNIQYF.

The chain is built from TRBV4-3 and TRBJ2-3, with 9 bases identical to TRBD2. The length of the CDR3 is 15 residues. The germline V gene encodes CDR1 LGHNA and CDR2 YSLEER. After removal of 5 bases from V and 4 bases from J, the junction contained 7 bases not matched to a gene. This chain's CDR3 is CASSGSGRGADTQYF. The CDR3 bases are TGCGCCAGCAGCGGTAGCGGGAGAGGGGCAGATACGCAGTATTTT.

The CDR3 bases are TGTGCCAGCTCACCCGGGACAGGGGCGAATGAGCAGTTCTTC. Its protein is CASSPGTGANEQFF. The gene calls are TRBV18 and TRBJ2-1; the match to TRBD1 covers 10 bases. The CDR3 consists of 14 residues. Germline CDR1 reads KGHSH; CDR2 reads LQKENI. V lost 3 bases to trimming and J lost 7 bases; unmatched junction nucleotides: 3.

This clonotype was counted at least ten times. The CDR3 DNA is TGCAGCGTTTCCCGGGGGGTGCAAGAGACCCAGTACTTC. Amino acid sequence: CSVSRGVQETQYF. This chain joins TRBV29-1 and TRBJ2-5; TRBD2 agrees at 7 bases. Germline V lookup: CDR1 SQVTM, CDR2 ANQGSEA. CDR3 length: 13 amino acids. With V trimmed by 5 bases and J by 2 bases, 5 bases remained unmatched.

This clonotype was observed a few times. This chain joins TRBV18 and TRBJ2-7, with 9 positions matching TRBD2. The CDR3 loop spans 15 amino acids. The V segment lost 6 bases and the J segment 7 bases; nucleotides outside the gene matches: 13. The germline V gene encodes CDR1 KGHSH and CDR2 LQKENI. CDR3 region: CASSPGIAGAGEQYF. DNA for the CDR3: TGTGCCAGCTCTCCCGGAATAGCGGGAGCAGGAGAGCAGTACTTC.

CDR3 nucleotide sequence: TGTGCCAGCAGCCAGCCCACAGGTTCTAACTATGGCTACACCTTC. It codes for CASSQPTGSNYGYTF. The V gene is TRBV7-9, the J gene TRBJ1-2; TRBD1 might be the D (5 bases). Germline-derived CDR1 and CDR2 are SEHNR and FQNEAQ (reference sequence). Trimming took 5 bases from V and 0 from J, leaving 13 bases between them. The CDR3 length is 15 residues.

In this sample, this clonotype turned up a few times. This chain links TRBV6-1 with TRBJ2-4, with a tentative D call TRBD2 (6 bases). V dropped 7 bases and J dropped 10 bases, with 17 bases sitting between them. The germline V gene encodes CDR1 MNHNS and CDR2 SASEGT. This CDR3 contains 13 residues. The CDR3 DNA sequence: TGTGCCAGCACCGGAACCGGGACTCGGATTCAGTACTTC. Translated: CASTGTGTRIQYF.

This clonotype has a handful of counts. The chain joins TRBV20-1 to TRBJ2-1; possibly TRBD2 for D (6 bases). Trimming cost V 0 bases and J 0 bases, with 9 bases left between them. The CDR3 totals 15 residues. Germline CDR1 is DFQATT and CDR2 is SNEGSKA (reference sequence). The CDR3 reads CSAREDGGSYNEQFF. In DNA, the CDR3 is TGCAGTGCTAGAGAAGACGGGGGCTCCTACAATGAGCAGTTCTTC.

This rearrangement joins TRBV4-2 to TRBJ2-7; tentative D call: TRBD2 (5 bases). V was clipped by 1 base and J by 0 bases, with 10 bases between them. Germline loops: CDR1 LGHNA, CDR2 YNFKEQ. CDR3 length: 15 residues. CDR3 protein: CASSQVMSGSYEQYF. CDR3 nucleotides: TGTGCCAGCAGCCAAGTCATGAGCGGCTCCTACGAGCAGTACTTC.

The genes are TRBV20-1 and TRBJ2-1, with TRBD1 as a possible D gene (5 bases). Germline loops: CDR1 DFQATT, CDR2 SNEGSKA (reference sequence). The length of the CDR3 is 13 residues. Here the CDR3 DNA reads TGCATTCCCGGCCAGCAGGGCGACAATGAGCAGTTCTTC. It yields the protein CIPGQQGDNEQFF.

This clonotype was detected ten times or more. The chain combines TRBV5-1 with TRBJ2-7; D is ambiguous. The V gene lost 0 bases and the J gene lost 8 bases, with 12 bases spanning the gap. The CDR3 length is 13 residues. Germline V gives CDR1 SGHRS, CDR2 YFSETQ. The CDR3 region has the DNA TGCGCCAGCAGCTTGGAGGTCAGAGAGAAGCAGTACTTC. It encodes CASSLEVREKQYF.

This clonotype has a handful of counts. This rearrangement joins TRBV6-1 to TRBJ2-3; 7 positions agree with TRBD1. The germline gives CDR1 MNHNS, CDR2 SASEGT. The V gene end was trimmed by 10 bases and the J gene end by 2 bases; junction bases not matched to a gene: 9. The CDR3 loop spans 14 amino acids. CDR3 loop: CATAGTEVTDTQYF. CDR3 nucleotide sequence: TGTGCCACCGCCGGGACAGAGGTCACAGATACGCAGTATTTT.

The rearrangement links TRBV6-2 or TRBV6-3 to TRBJ2-2; D might be TRBD1 (6 bases). Germline lookup yields CDR1 MNHEY and CDR2 SVGEGT. Between the trimmed V and J ends, which lost 10 bases and 2 bases, there was a span of 11 bases. The length of the CDR3 is 13 residues. The CDR3 DNA sequence: TGTGCCACCCGGGACACAAACACCGGGGAGCTGTTTTTT. Its protein is CATRDTNTGELFF.

This chain uses TRBV28 with TRBJ2-2; D might be TRBD1 (6 bases). Trimming removed 5 bases at V and 4 bases at J, with 14 bases between. Germline assignment: CDR1 MDHEN and CDR2 SYDVKM. This CDR3 spans 15 amino acids. The CDR3 coding sequence is TGTGCCAGCAGTGAGGACAGACTACTCACCGGGGAGCTGTTTTTT. It specifies CASSEDRLLTGELFF.

This clonotype was observed a few times. The J gene is TRBJ1-3, the V gene TRBV7-2; D is unresolved. This CDR3 contains 14 residues. V was shortened by 2 bases and J by 0 bases, with 5 bases between the two germline ends. Germline assignment: CDR1 SGHTA and CDR2 FQGNSA. For the CDR3, the DNA is TGTGCCAGCAGCTTACAACCCTCTGGAAACACCATATATTTT. Encoded protein: CASSLQPSGNTIYF.

This clonotype has just a few counts. This sequence joins TRBV20-1 and TRBJ2-3; 9 bases are shared with TRBD1. Looked up from germline, CDR1 is DFQATT and CDR2 is SNEGSKA (reference sequence). V was clipped by 5 bases and J by 1 base; unmatched bases: 1. The length of the CDR3 is 13 residues. CDR3 DNA sequence: TGCAGTGCTGGGACAGGGCGCACAGATACGCAGTATTTT. Amino acid sequence: CSAGTGRTDTQYF.

This clonotype came up a few times. The J gene is TRBJ2-7, the V gene TRBV27; D possibly matches TRBD1 or TRBD2 (5 bases each). Trimming removed 6 bases from V and 1 base from J, with 19 bases in between. The CDR3 runs 16 residues. The V gene's germline CDR1 is MNHEY and CDR2 SMNVEV (reference sequence). CDR3 sequence (DNA): TGTGCCAGCAGCCGGAGAGGGGCGCCCGGGTCCTACGAGCAGTACTTC. Translation: CASSRRGAPGSYEQYF.

This chain connects TRBV4-3 to TRBJ2-1; tentative D call: TRBD2 (5 bases). V was trimmed by 0 bases and J by 2 bases, leaving 8 bases between them. The CDR3 sequence is 15 residues long. Germline V gene sequence: CDR1 LGHNA, CDR2 YSLEER. The CDR3 spells CASSQDRETYNEQFF. CDR3 DNA: TGCGCCAGCAGCCAAGATCGGGAAACCTACAATGAGCAGTTCTTC.

The V call is TRBV18, the J call TRBJ2-1; tentative D call: TRBD1 (5 bases). Trimming took off 2 bases at V and 10 bases at J, with 15 bases between the two ends. The CDR3 covers 14 residues. Germline CDR1 is KGHSH and CDR2 is LQKENI. This chain's CDR3 is CASSPRVTAGEQFF. The CDR3 DNA reads TGTGCCAGCTCACCAAGGGTGACAGCCGGCGAGCAGTTCTTC.

This clonotype was counted between two and nine times. The V call is TRBV15, the J call TRBJ2-5; weak D call: TRBD1 (5 bases). This CDR3 contains 15 residues. CDR1 is LNHNV, CDR2 YYDKDF, per germline (reference sequence). With 1 base removed from V and 1 base from J, the gap between germline ends came to 10 bases. The CDR3 is CATSRVRQTQETQYF. CDR3 bases: TGTGCCACCAGCAGAGTCCGACAGACCCAAGAGACCCAGTACTTC. Looking up the rest from reference TRBV15 and TRBJ2-5 gives the full variable domain: DAMVIQNPRYQVTQFGKPVTLSCSQTLNHNVMYWYQQKSSQAPKLLFHYYDKDFNNEADTPDNFQSRRPNTSFCFLDIRSPGLGDTAMYLCATSRVRQTQETQYFGPGTRLLVL.

The chain combines TRBV4-1 with TRBJ2-1; D may match TRBD1 or TRBD2 (5 bases each). The V end was cut by 0 bases, the J end by 6 bases, with 15 bases between. The CDR3 consists of 16 residues. The germline gives CDR1 MGHRA, CDR2 YSYEKL. The CDR3 DNA reads as TGCGCCAGCAGCCAAGATCTAGCCCAAGGGACCAATGAGCAGTTCTTC. Translation gives CASSQDLAQGTNEQFF.

The chain is built from TRBV20-1 and TRBJ2-7; 11 positions agree with TRBD2. Germline CDR1 is DFQATT and CDR2 is SNEGSKA (reference sequence). The CDR3 contains 14 residues. The V segment lost 6 bases and the J segment 3 bases; nucleotides outside the gene matches: 7. The CDR3 loop is CSAGRLAGNYEQYF. The DNA of the CDR3 is TGCAGTGCAGGACGACTAGCGGGGAACTACGAGCAGTACTTC.

This clonotype occurred a few times. This chain links TRBV6-5 with TRBJ1-3, with D tentatively TRBD1 (5 bases). The CDR3 has 15 amino acids. The V end lost 2 bases, the J end lost 8 bases, and 16 bases lay between the germline ends. Per germline, CDR1 MNHEY and CDR2 SVGAGI. This CDR3 reads CASSYGGWGVDTIYF. The CDR3 nucleotides are TGTGCCAGCAGTTACGGCGGATGGGGGGTAGACACCATATATTTT.

This clonotype has more than one count but fewer than ten. The chain couples TRBV15 to TRBJ2-7; TRBD1 is a possible D gene (6 bases). The ends were cut back, 1 base at V and 2 bases at J, with 9 bases in the middle. This CDR3 is built from 14 residues. From germline, CDR1 is LNHNV and CDR2 YYDKDF (reference sequence). CDR3 residues: CATSRAGQPYEQYF. The CDR3 coding sequence is TGTGCCACCAGCAGAGCCGGACAGCCCTACGAGCAGTACTTC.